The clone carrying this T cell receptor (beta chain) was detected only a few times. Its antigen is as yet unknown. This entry comes from a study of siplizumab effects on memory and regulatory T cells. The germline V gene has CDR1 SQVTM and CDR2 ANQGSEA. V lost 2 bases and J lost 3, with 4 bases in between. The CDR3 runs 11 residues. Repertoires were generated with immunoSEQ multiplex PCR, while TCRdb's copy carries only in-frame clones and drops some. The top ten clones hold about 22% of a sample with about 10,000 clones, roughly 50% of them seen once. Study outcomes and limitations: Fewer alloreactive sequences mapped to unstimulated CD4+ memory cells under siplizumab.

The mixed lymphocyte reaction cells underwent coculture at 37°C for 6 days. This receptor was obtained from a human donor in good health; the cells came from an allogeneic mixed lymphocyte reaction. The chain couples TRBV29-1 to TRBJ1-1; D is unclear. The sequenced sample was CFSE-low (dividing) CD4+ T cells sorted from an allogeneic mixed lymphocyte reaction. The CDR3 region is CSVELYTEAFF. The CDR3 DNA is TGCAGCGTTGAATTATACACTGAAGCTTTCTTT.